This TCR beta chain was sequenced in a study of T cell responses to AZD1222 COVID-19 vaccine. Of note for this clone: The antigen is unknown.

General study points: In the spike-specific TCR repertoire, nearly half reportedly target unmutated variant regions. Baseline serostatus was positive in only a handful of AZD1222 recipients. Donors skewed white British and female; clonal diversity was possibly underestimated.

Germline assignment: CDR1 MDHEN and CDR2 SYDVKM. CDR3 length equals 16 residues. Trimming removed 3 bases at V and 4 bases at J, with 16 bases between. The method was immunoSEQ multiplex PCR; TCRdb's version includes in-frame clones alone and lacks a portion of them. The repertoire holds 120,000 or so clones, with 91% as singletons. The chain recombines TRBV28 with TRBJ1-3; TRBD1 is a possible D gene (5 bases). This receptor was obtained from an adult in good health. Here the sequenced sample was peripheral blood, taken on day 0 of AZD1222 vaccination. The CDR3 DNA reads TGTGCCAGCAGTTTTCGGTGGGACGGTCTAGGAAACACCATATATTTT. Its protein product is CASSFRWDGLGNTIYF. The full variable domain, with the rest looked up from reference TRBV28 and TRBJ1-3, is DVKVTQSSRYLVKRTGEKVFLECVQDMDHENMFWYRQDPGLGLRLIYFSYDVKMKEKGDIPEGYSVSREKKERFSLILESASTNQTSMYLCASSFRWDGLGNTIYFGEGSWLTVV.